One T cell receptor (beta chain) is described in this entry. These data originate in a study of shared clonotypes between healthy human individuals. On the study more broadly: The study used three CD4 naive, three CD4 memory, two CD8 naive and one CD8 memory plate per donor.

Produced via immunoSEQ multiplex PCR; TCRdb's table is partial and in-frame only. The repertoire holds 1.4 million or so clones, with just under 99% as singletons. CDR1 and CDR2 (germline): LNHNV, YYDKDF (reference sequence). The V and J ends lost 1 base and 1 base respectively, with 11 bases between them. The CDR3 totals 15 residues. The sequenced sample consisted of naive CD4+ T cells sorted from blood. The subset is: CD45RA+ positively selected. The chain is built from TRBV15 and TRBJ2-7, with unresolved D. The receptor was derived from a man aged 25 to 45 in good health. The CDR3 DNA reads TGTGCCACCAGCAGAGTTTTGGGTTTATCCTACGAGCAGTACTTC. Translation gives CATSRVLGLSYEQYF.